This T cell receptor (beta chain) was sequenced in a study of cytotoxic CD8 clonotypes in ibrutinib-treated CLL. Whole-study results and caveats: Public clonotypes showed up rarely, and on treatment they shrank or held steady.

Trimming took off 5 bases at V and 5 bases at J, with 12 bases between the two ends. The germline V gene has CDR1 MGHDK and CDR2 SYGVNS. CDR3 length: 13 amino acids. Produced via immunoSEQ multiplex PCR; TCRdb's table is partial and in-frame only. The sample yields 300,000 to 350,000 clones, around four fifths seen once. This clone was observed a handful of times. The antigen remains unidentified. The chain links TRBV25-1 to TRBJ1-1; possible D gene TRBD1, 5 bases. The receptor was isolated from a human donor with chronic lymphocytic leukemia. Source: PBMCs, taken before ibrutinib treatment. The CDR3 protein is CASSPGWGTEAFF. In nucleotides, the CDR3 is TGTGCCAGCAGTCCAGGGTGGGGGACTGAAGCTTTCTTT.